This T cell receptor (beta chain) stems from a study of cytomegalovirus exposure and HLA in healthy donors. The CDR3 extends over 16 amino acids. V dropped 6 bases and J dropped 1; count of bases not matched to a gene: 10. Germline assignment: CDR1 SGHVS and CDR2 FNYEAQ. Researchers ran the PCR with 60 Vbeta and 13 Jbeta primers. Clones were sequenced by immunoSEQ multiplex PCR, and TCRdb holds only the in-frame ones, with some missing. The profile covers about 210,000 clones, with roughly 82% appearing a single time and about 6.1% taken by the ten largest. This chain links TRBV7-6 with TRBJ2-7; TRBD2 matches at 9 bases. Material for sequencing was PBMCs. This sequence was found in a man in his forties or fifties in good health and CMV-seropositive. The CDR3 protein is CASSQSGLASSYEQYF. For the CDR3, the DNA is TGTGCCAGCAGTCAGTCGGGACTAGCAAGTTCCTACGAGCAGTACTTC. The complete variable domain, with remaining parts taken from reference TRBV7-6 and TRBJ2-7, reads GAGVSQSPRYKVTKRGQDVALRCDPISGHVSLYWYRQALGQGPEFLTYFNYEAQQDKSGLPNDRFSAERPEGSISTLTIQRTEQRDSAMYRCASSQSGLASSYEQYFGPGTRLTVT.